The entry below describes one T cell receptor (beta chain). Its antigen is not known. This CDR3 comprises 16 residues. V trimming: 3 bases; J trimming: 1 base; junction bases outside the gene matches: 3. In germline, CDR1 is MNHNS, CDR2 SASEGT. Only in-frame clones appear in the TCRdb table, and some are missing; sequencing was by immunoSEQ multiplex PCR. The sample carries fewer than 80,000 clones, roughly 87% recorded once. With baseline, cycle 4 day 1, and cycle 7 day 1 as timepoints, blood was sampled. The data are from a study of OX40 agonist ivuxolimab in advanced cancers. Overall study context: Males comprised around 78% of the group, whose mean age was approximately 60 years (range about 20 to 85). Study results and limitations: Dose levels from 0.1 to 3.0 mg/kg saw CD4+ and CD8+ blood T cells expand clonally by week 6.

Sample: CD4+ or CD8+ T cells sorted from blood, taken in a trial of the OX40 agonist ivuxolimab. The V call is TRBV6-1, the J call TRBJ2-3; 11 nucleotides align to TRBD2. The source is an adult with an advanced solid tumor such as melanoma, head and neck, liver or kidney cancer. CDR3 amino acids: CASSDQGLAGTDTQYF. CDR3 DNA: TGTGCCAGCAGTGATCAGGGACTAGCGGGCACAGATACGCAGTATTTT.